The present T cell receptor beta chain was sequenced within a study of CD8 T cells in Susac syndrome. RNA, at about 0.45 to 1 ug, was reverse transcribed with random hexamers. Amplification of the TCR beta CDR3 was carried out by immunoSEQ multiplex PCR, which spanned a total of 54 Vbeta and 13 Jbeta segments. TCRdb reprocessed the immunoSEQ multiplex PCR reads with MiXCR, giving one entry per CDR3 protein. The sample yields a few hundred thousand distinct CDR3 sequences, 85% seen once. CDR1 is SGHNT, CDR2 YYREEE, per germline (reference sequence). V lost 4 bases to trimming and J lost 9 bases; unmatched junction nucleotides: 14. The CDR3 is made up of 16 amino acids.

Material: CD8+ T cells from PBMCs. The sequence was obtained from a human donor with multiple sclerosis. J is TRBJ2-7 and V is TRBV5-4; 12 nucleotides line up with TRBD1. The CDR3 sequence: CASSPSKGTGGLGQYF. The CDR3 nucleotides read TGTGCCAGCAGCCCATCGAAAGGGACAGGGGGCCTGGGGCAGTACTTC.